This T cell receptor beta chain came from a study of T cell repertoires in cytomegalovirus infection. This clonotype was observed at least ten times. What it recognizes is unknown. One entry per CDR3 protein results from TCRdb running MiXCR on the reads. The table records fewer than 1,000,000 distinct CDR3 sequences, approximately 32% of them present only once. Trimming left V 4 bases short and J 2 bases short, with 17 bases between. The CDR3 is made up of 16 amino acids. In germline, CDR1 is SGHVS, CDR2 FNYEAQ. The receptor was isolated from a human donor in good health (CMV status not recorded). Some clones in this sample may be carry-over from other donors' samples. The rearrangement uses TRBV7-6 and TRBJ2-5; D assignment may be TRBD1 or TRBD2 (5 bases each). The sequenced sample was cultured CD8+ T cells from PBMCs, obtained from culture after CMV antigen stimulation. In DNA, the CDR3 is TGTGCCAGCAGCTGGAGCTATGGGGGAGTACAAGAGACCCAGTACTTC. This translates into CASSWSYGGVQETQYF.